The clone carrying this T cell receptor (beta chain) has a single count. This sample was taken from a study of lymphopenia after photon versus proton radiotherapy. The protocol was immunoSEQ multiplex PCR, while the TCRdb copy is restricted to in-frame clones and leaves out a portion. The sample shows 45,000 to 65,000 clones, 80% to 95% of them seen only once. CDR3 length: 14 residues. Per the germline V gene, CDR1 is MNHEY and CDR2 is SMNVEV (reference sequence). V trimming: 2 bases; J trimming: 4 bases; junction bases outside the gene matches: 4. This rearrangement joins TRBV27 to TRBJ1-2, with 7 bases lining up with TRBD1. The clonotype originates from a middle-aged woman with cholangiocarcinoma. The starting material was peripheral blood, obtained from a patient treated with photon-based radiotherapy. CDR3 nucleotide sequence: TGTGCCAGCAGTTTAAGGGAGGGGGCCTATGGCTACACCTTC. It specifies CASSLREGAYGYTF.